Here is one T cell receptor beta chain with its context. As yet, its antigen is unknown. For each CDR3 protein, TCRdb gives one entry from its re-call of the 5' RACE reads, without DNA. This table holds about 400,000 distinct CDR3 sequences. The data stem from a study of T cells expressing NK-cell markers. Study-wide findings and caveats: Four of the donors also had these clonotypes leading their CD3+CD56-NKG2C+ fraction.

This CDR3 contains 17 residues. The receptor's source is a woman aged 45-65 years in good health. The V and J genes are TRBV21-1 and TRBJ2-1; the D gene TCRdb calls, TRBD2, cannot be checked with no DNA. TRBV21-1 is described as a pseudogene. Sequences were obtained from blood T cells: a sorted CD56 or NKG2C T cell subset, CD4+ or CD8+ T cells, or bulk PBMC T cells (not recorded which). This CDR3 is CASSRWTSGRAHNEQFF.